This T cell receptor (beta chain) emerged from a study of T-cell reconstitution after alpha-beta-depleted transplantation in children. Preparation of the TCRbeta library was carried out with unique molecular identifiers. One entry per CDR3 protein, called by TCRdb with MiXCR from the PCR reads. This table holds about 110,000 distinct CDR3 sequences, approximately 10% found once. The germline V and J ends were trimmed by 2 bases and 6 bases, with 14 bases remaining between them. The CDR3 covers 15 residues. CDR1 is LNHNV, CDR2 YYDKDF, per germline (reference sequence). There are many counts of this clonotype.

The genes are TRBV15 and TRBJ2-4, with no clear D. The receptor was derived from a human donor who donated a stem cell graft to a child with acute lymphoblastic leukemia. Sequencing used PBMCs from the stem cell graft donor, obtained from the stem cell graft. The CDR3 loop reads CATSRNQEYGNIQYF. In nucleotides, the CDR3 is TGTGCCACCAGCAGAAATCAGGAGTACGGAAACATTCAGTACTTC.